This TCR beta chain was sequenced during a study of CD8 T cells in Susac syndrome. The CDR3 covers 14 residues. Trimming cost V 5 bases and J 3 bases, with 14 bases left between them. Reverse transcription used about 0.45 to 1 ug RNA and random hexamers. TCRdb used MiXCR to reprocess the immunoSEQ multiplex PCR reads, holding one entry per CDR3 protein. Of 100,000 to 150,000 distinct CDR3 sequences listed, just over 90% are singletons. V is TRBV12-3 or TRBV12-4 and J is TRBJ2-7; D tentatively fits TRBD1 or TRBD2 (6 bases each). The TCR was taken from a human donor with multiple sclerosis. The sample comprised CD8+ T cells from PBMCs. The CDR3 coding sequence is TGTGCCAGCAGTCAACAGGGCGGGGACTACGAGCAGTACTTC. The encoded protein is CASSQQGGDYEQYF.